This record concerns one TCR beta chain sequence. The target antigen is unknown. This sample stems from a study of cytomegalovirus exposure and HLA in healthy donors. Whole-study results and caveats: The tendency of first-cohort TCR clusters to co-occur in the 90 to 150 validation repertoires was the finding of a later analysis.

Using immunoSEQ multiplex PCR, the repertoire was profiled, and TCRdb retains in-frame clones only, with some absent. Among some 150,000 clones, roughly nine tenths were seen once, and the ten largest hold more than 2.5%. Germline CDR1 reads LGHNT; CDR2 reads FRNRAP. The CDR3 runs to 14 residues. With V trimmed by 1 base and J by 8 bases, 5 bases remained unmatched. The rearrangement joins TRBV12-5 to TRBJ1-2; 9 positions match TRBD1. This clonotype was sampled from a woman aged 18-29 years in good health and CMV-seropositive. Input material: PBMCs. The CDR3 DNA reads TGTGCTAGTGGTTTGGGGACAGGGGTAAACGGCTACACCTTC. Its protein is CASGLGTGVNGYTF.